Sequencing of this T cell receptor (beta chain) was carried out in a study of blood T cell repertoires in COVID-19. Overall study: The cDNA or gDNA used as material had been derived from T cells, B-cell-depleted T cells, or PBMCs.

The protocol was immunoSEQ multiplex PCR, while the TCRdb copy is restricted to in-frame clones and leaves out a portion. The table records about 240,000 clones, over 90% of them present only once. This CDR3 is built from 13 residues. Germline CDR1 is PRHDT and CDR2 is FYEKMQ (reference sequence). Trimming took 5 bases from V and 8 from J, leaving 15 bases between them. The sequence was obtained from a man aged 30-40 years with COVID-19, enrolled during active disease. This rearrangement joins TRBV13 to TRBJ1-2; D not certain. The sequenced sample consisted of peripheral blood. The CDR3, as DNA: TGTGCCAGCAGCCGGGAGCAGAGGGAAGGCTACACCTTC. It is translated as CASSREQREGYTF. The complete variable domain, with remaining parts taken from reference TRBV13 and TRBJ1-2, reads AAGVIQSPRHLIKEKRETATLKCYPIPRHDTVYWYQQGPGQDPQFLISFYEKMQSDKGSIPDRFSAQQFSDYHSELNMSSLELGDSALYFCASSREQREGYTFGSGTRLTVV.